This TCR beta chain was observed in a study of cytomegalovirus exposure and HLA in healthy donors. Primers: 60 Vbeta forward and 13 Jbeta reverse. TCRdb's table, derived via immunoSEQ multiplex PCR, lists solely in-frame clones and lacks some. The sample has about 280,000 clones; approximately 90% are singletons. Germline lookup yields CDR1 SNHLY and CDR2 FYNNEI. V was pared by 2 bases and J by 4 bases, with 9 bases of the junction left unmatched. The CDR3 totals 17 residues. This clonotype was obtained from a woman aged 18 to 35 in good health and CMV-seronegative. Material: PBMCs. The chain links TRBV2 to TRBJ2-3; 10 nucleotides align to TRBD2. CDR3 DNA sequence: TGTGCCAGCAGTGAACTAGCGGGGGCCCAACCCGCAGATACGCAGTATTTT. This sequence encodes CASSELAGAQPADTQYF.